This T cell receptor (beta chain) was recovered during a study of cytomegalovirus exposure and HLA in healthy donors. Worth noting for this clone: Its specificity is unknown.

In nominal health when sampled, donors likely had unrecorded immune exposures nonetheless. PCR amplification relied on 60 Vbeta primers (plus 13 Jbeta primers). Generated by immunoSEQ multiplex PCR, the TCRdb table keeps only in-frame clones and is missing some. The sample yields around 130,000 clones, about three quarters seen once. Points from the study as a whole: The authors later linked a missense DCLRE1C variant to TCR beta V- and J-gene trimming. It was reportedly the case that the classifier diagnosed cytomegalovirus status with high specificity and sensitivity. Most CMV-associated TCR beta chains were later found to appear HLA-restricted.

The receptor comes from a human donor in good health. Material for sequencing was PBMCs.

The CDR3 loop is CASSLRAGDYGYTF. Written as DNA, the CDR3 is TGTGCCAGCAGTTTAAGGGCAGGGGACTATGGCTACACCTTC. This chain uses TRBV6-1 with TRBJ1-2, with D maybe TRBD1 (6 bases). In germline, CDR1 is MNHNS, CDR2 SASEGT. CDR3 length: 14 amino acids. Trimming cost V 5 bases and J 3 bases, with 13 bases left between them.